This T cell receptor beta chain was recovered during a study of blood T cell repertoires in COVID-19. Study-level information: COVID-19 samples from acute and convalescent phases originated in the United States, Italy and Spain. The cDNA or gDNA used as material had been derived from T cells, B-cell-depleted T cells, or PBMCs.

In the authors' workflow: Estimated nucleated cell counts came from reference gene primer amplification. This table comes from immunoSEQ multiplex PCR, and its TCRdb copy is limited to in-frame clones, with some not included. The V and J calls and clone size were taken over from that table, and D and trimming were inferred from the DNA. The sample contains around 100,000 clones, approximately 86% of which appear only once. The length of the CDR3 is 14 residues. Germline V gene lookup returns CDR1 MNHEY and CDR2 SVGAGI. V was trimmed by 5 bases and J by 6 bases, leaving 16 bases between them. The receptor comes from a man older than 75 with acute or convalescent COVID-19. Input material: peripheral blood. This chain uses TRBV6-5 with TRBJ1-2; D is perhaps TRBD1 (5 bases). The DNA for the CDR3 is TGTGCCAGCAGTCATGGGGTTCCGGGGGATGGCTACACCTTC. It translates to CASSHGVPGDGYTF.